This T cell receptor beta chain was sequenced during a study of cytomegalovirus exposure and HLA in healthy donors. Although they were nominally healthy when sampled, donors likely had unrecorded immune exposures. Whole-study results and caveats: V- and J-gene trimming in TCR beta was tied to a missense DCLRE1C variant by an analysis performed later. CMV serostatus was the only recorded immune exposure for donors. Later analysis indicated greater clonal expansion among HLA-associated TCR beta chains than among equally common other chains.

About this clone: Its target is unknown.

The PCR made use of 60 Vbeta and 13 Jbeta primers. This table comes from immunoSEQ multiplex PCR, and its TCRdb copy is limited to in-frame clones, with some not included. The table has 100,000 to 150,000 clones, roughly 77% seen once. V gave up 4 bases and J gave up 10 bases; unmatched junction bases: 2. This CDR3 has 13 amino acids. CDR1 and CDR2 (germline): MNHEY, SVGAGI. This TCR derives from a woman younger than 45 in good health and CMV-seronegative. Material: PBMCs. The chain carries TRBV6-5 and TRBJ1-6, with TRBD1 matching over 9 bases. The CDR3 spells CASSSDRGSPLHF. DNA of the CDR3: TGTGCCAGCAGTTCTGACAGGGGGTCACCCCTCCACTTT.